This TCR beta chain was identified in a study of cytomegalovirus exposure and HLA in healthy donors (dated by TCRdb to about 2017). Background on the whole study: A later analysis indicated that the 95 to 150 validation repertoires were generated on the platform also employed for the 700 or so repertoires of the first cohort. The study was designed to test whether signatures of past pathogen exposure could be identified by cataloging public T cell receptors. High-throughput TCR immunosequencing, statistical association of individual TCRs with disease status, and machine learning were combined to predict cytomegalovirus infection status. In addition to the first cohort of approximately 670 subjects, a separate validation cohort of over 90 different subjects was used.

V is pruned by 6 bases and J by 3 bases, leaving 10 bases of the junction without a gene match. From cysteine to phenylalanine, the CDR3 is 16 amino acids long. Only the CDR3 part of the read is kept: 48 bases, read in frame from the first base. The germline V gene (reference sequence) sets CDR1 to MNHEY and CDR2 to SMNVEV. The donors were included in the validation cohort of over a hundred subjects, a group kept apart from the roughly 730-subject first cohort. The library came from the immunoSEQ multiplex PCR assay. The source study handled its data this way. To diagnose cytomegalovirus status from the catalog of TCR beta chain sequences, a statistical classification framework was built. TCRdb holds this immuneACCESS table with in-frame rearrangements only. Some clones are missing; in checked studies, unresolved V genes explain under half, and the rest has no known cause. The V and J calls and clone size are taken from that table; D and trimming were inferred from the DNA. This sample gives under 100,000 clones in total; about 96% of them show up just once. 0.78% of the sample lies in the top ten.

Concerning this clone: Its specific antigen is unknown. No base qualities exist here, and no much larger clone lies one base off it.

Study-wide conclusions, independent of this receptor: The classifier was reported to diagnose cytomegalovirus status with high specificity and sensitivity in both the original cohort and the validation cohort. The authors suggested that the approach could potentially be extended to other disease states and immunological phenotypes. Subsequent analysis determined that TCRs grouped into clusters in the first cohort also showed a tendency toward co-occurrence across the roughly 110 validation repertoires, and 94% of cluster scores exceeded 0. Most TCR sequences were seen in very few donors, while some public TCRs were found in many individuals. A total of fewer than 200 TCR beta chains were listed by the study as associated with cytomegalovirus. A later analysis had no HLA typing for the validation cohort, so co-occurrence there was scored across all 110 or so repertoires. In vitro tests confirmed that three of the cytomegalovirus-associated TCR beta chains recognize cytomegalovirus antigens.

The origin of this receptor is a man aged 18 to 29 in good health and CMV-seronegative. The chain was built from TRBV27 and TRBJ2-7; 11 central bases correspond to TRBD2. The sample was PBMCs. The encoded CDR3 is CASRLTAGTSGYEQYF. The nucleotides read TGTGCCAGCAGACTCACGGCCGGGACTAGCGGCTACGAGCAGTACTTC.